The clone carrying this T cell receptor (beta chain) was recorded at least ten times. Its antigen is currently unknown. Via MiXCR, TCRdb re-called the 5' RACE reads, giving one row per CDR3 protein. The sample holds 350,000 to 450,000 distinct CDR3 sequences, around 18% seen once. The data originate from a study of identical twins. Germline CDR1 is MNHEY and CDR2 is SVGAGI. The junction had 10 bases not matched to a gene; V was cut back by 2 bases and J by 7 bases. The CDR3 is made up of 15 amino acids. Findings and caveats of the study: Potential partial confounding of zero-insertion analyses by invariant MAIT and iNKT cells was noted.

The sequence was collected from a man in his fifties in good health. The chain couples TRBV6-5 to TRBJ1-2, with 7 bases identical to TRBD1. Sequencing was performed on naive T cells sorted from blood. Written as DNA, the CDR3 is TGTGCCAGCAGTTACGCCTCGGGAAACAGGGGTGGCTACACCTTC. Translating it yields CASSYASGNRGGYTF.